This T cell receptor (beta chain) derives from a study of cytomegalovirus exposure and HLA in healthy donors. About the research overall: Counted in an early data release were roughly 81 million unique TCRs from HLA-typed donors.

V gave up 5 bases and J gave up 7 bases; unmatched junction bases: 10. The germline V gene encodes CDR1 SNHLY and CDR2 FYNNEI. The CDR3 totals 14 residues. This clone occurred once. The PCR employed 60 Vbeta primers together with 13 Jbeta primers. Sequenced by immunoSEQ multiplex PCR; TCRdb stores in-frame clones only, minus some. The sample holds 150,000 to 200,000 clones, around 86% seen once. What was sequenced was PBMCs. The gene calls are TRBV2 and TRBJ2-5; 7 bases map to TRBD1. This receptor was obtained from a human donor in good health. The CDR3 sequence is CASSYTGVLGTQYF. The CDR3 DNA reads as TGTGCCAGCAGTTATACAGGGGTTCTAGGGACCCAGTACTTC.